These T cell receptor beta chains were read from a single sample in a study of cytomegalovirus exposure and HLA in healthy donors. TCRdb's copy holds only in-frame clones and misses some; the assay was immunoSEQ multiplex PCR. Among about 130,000 clones listed, roughly 80% were seen once. The sample consisted of PBMCs. The receptor set was obtained from a man between 18 and 35 years old in good health and CMV-seropositive. The CDR3 runs from the conserved cysteine through the conserved F or W. D genes are given only for firm matches. Rows give clone size only sometimes, using once, few, many, or a class for an expanded clone.

clone_size j_call v_call d_call cdr3_aa cdr3_nt
- TRBJ1-3 TRBV11-1 - CASTNAAVPGLGNTIYF TGTGCCAGCACGAACGCGGCCGTTCCGGGATTGGGAAACACCATATATTTT
- TRBJ2-2 TRBV12-2 - CASRSHKTGTGELFF TGTGCAAGTCGCTCCCATAAGACAGGGACCGGGGAGCTGTTTTTT
- TRBJ2-7 TRBV9 - CASSVDGTGSYEQYF TGTGCCAGCAGCGTAGACGGTACAGGGTCCTACGAGCAGTACTTC
- TRBJ2-7 TRBV10-3 - CAAATGYEQYF TGTGCCGCGGCGACAGGCTACGAGCAGTACTTC
- TRBJ2-1 TRBV7-9 - CASRPRSQGGWNEQFF TGTGCCAGCAGACCCAGGAGCCAGGGGGGATGGAATGAGCAGTTCTTC
once TRBJ2-1 TRBV9 TRBD2 CASSSLAGTHGEQFF TGTGCCAGCAGCTCCCTAGCGGGGACCCACGGTGAGCAGTTCTTC
- TRBJ1-2 TRBV28 - CASKSVYGYTF TGTGCCAGCAAATCAGTCTATGGCTACACCTTC
- TRBJ1-1 TRBV7-9 - CASSFDLLMNTEAFF TGTGCCAGCAGCTTCGATCTACTGATGAACACTGAAGCTTTCTTT
- TRBJ2-1 TRBV29-1 TRBD2 CSVHGLAGGSYNEQFF TGCAGCGTTCACGGGCTAGCGGGGGGCTCCTACAATGAGCAGTTCTTC
- TRBJ1-6 TRBV10-3 - CAIRRVDNSPLHF TGTGCCATACGCAGGGTGGATAATTCACCCCTCCACTTT
- TRBJ1-1 TRBV5-8 - CASSSAGLWTAMNTEAFF TGTGCCAGCAGCTCGGCTGGGCTTTGGACAGCGATGAACACTGAAGCTTTCTTT
- TRBJ2-3 TRBV5-1 - CASSLGEAPTDTQYF TGCGCCAGCAGCTTGGGTGAGGCACCCACAGATACGCAGTATTTT
- TRBJ2-7 TRBV6-5 TRBD1 CASSSPGQGIRGQYF TGTGCCAGCAGCAGTCCGGGACAGGGGATTAGGGGGCAGTACTTC
- TRBJ2-2 TRBV4-1 TRBD2 CASSQSGAATGELFF TGCGCCAGCAGCCAGAGCGGGGCAGCCACCGGGGAGCTGTTTTTT
- TRBJ2-7 TRBV6-6 - CASSLLRTTPFYEQYF TGTGCCAGCAGCCTTCTTAGGACTACACCCTTCTACGAGCAGTACTTC
- TRBJ1-5 TRBV18 - CASSPEGNQPQHF TGTGCCAGCTCACCCGAGGGCAATCAGCCCCAGCATTTT
- TRBJ2-1 TRBV19 - CASSMGADEQFF TGTGCCAGTAGTATGGGAGCAGATGAGCAGTTCTTC
- TRBJ2-1 TRBV9 - CASSGGASYNEQFF TGTGCCAGCAGCGGCGGGGCCTCCTACAATGAGCAGTTCTTC
- TRBJ1-1 TRBV6-6 TRBD1 CASSQRQGHTEAFF TGTGCCAGCAGCCAGAGACAGGGGCACACTGAAGCTTTCTTT
- TRBJ2-7 TRBV27 - CASRDSLLAPLVEQYF TGTGCCAGCCGGGATTCCCTCCTAGCGCCCTTGGTAGAGCAGTACTTC
few TRBJ1-1 TRBV5-1 - CASSLSNTEAFF TGCGCCAGCAGCTTGTCTAACACTGAAGCTTTCTTT
- TRBJ2-1 TRBV6-5 - CASSSDGNNEQFF TGTGCCAGCAGTTCGGACGGGAACAATGAGCAGTTCTTC
- TRBJ1-5 TRBV30 TRBD1 CAWEHRDRGSNQPQHF TGTGCCTGGGAACACCGGGACAGGGGGAGCAATCAGCCCCAGCATTTT
few TRBJ2-3 TRBV6-4 TRBD2 CASSERAGGADTQYF TGTGCCAGCAGTGAAAGAGCGGGGGGAGCAGATACGCAGTATTTT